This T cell receptor (beta chain) is drawn from a study of T-cell memory formation after mild COVID-19. Study context: Clusters of TCRs were largely donor specific.

Study-level findings and limits: Second-wave clones with a day 37 peak had unconfirmed SARS-CoV-2 specificity. While clones contracting from day 15 to 85 were balanced between CD4 and CD8, later expanders leaned CD4+.

A few counts support this clonotype. Its specificity is unknown. This CDR3 has 12 residues. V gave up 5 bases and J gave up 7 bases, with 10 bases separating them. The germline V gene encodes CDR1 MNHEY and CDR2 SVGEGT. The 5'RACE method, run with constant-segment primers, produced TCR alpha and TCR beta cDNA libraries (carrying sample barcodes and UMIs). TCRdb reprocessed the 5' RACE reads via MiXCR and lists one record per CDR3 protein. Of 150,000 to 200,000 distinct CDR3 sequences listed, roughly 15% are singletons. The chain is built from TRBV6-2 or TRBV6-3 and TRBJ2-3; D might be TRBD1 or TRBD2, each matching 5 bases. The material sequenced was PBMCs or a T cell subset sorted from them (not recorded which). This clonotype was obtained from an adult woman who had mild COVID-19 (a few samples of this study predate the infection). Cell type and time point are not known. CDR3 in amino acids: CASSHGTYTQYF. The CDR3 bases are TGTGCCAGCAGTCACGGGACCTATACGCAGTATTTT.